What follows are 18 T cell receptor beta chains derived from one specimen sequenced in a study of cytomegalovirus exposure and HLA in healthy donors. 60 Vbeta and 13 Jbeta primers were used in PCR. The assay was immunoSEQ multiplex PCR, and TCRdb's table has in-frame clones only and misses some. The sample has about 200,000 clones; the top ten hold around 0.74%. The sample consisted of PBMCs. These TCRs come from a boy aged 5 to 17 in good health and CMV-seronegative.

About this clone itself: In the same sample, other DNA sequences code for this CDR3. The genes are TRBV7-3 and TRBJ2-3; 11 bases align to TRBD2. V lost 0 bases, J lost 4 bases, and 0 bases stayed unmatched. There are 15 residues in the CDR3. Per the germline V gene, CDR1 is SGHTA and CDR2 is FQGTGA. The CDR3 region has the DNA TGTGCCAGCAGCTTAACTAGCGGGGGGGCAGATACGCAGTATTTT. Translation: CASSLTSGGADTQYF.

This chain connects TRBV6-1 to TRBJ2-2; a possible D gene is TRBD2 (7 bases). CDR1 is MNHNS, CDR2 SASEGT, per germline. The V gene lost 5 bases and the J gene lost 6 bases, with 16 bases spanning the gap. The CDR3 spans 15 residues. The CDR3 is CASSFRVGGAGELFF. The CDR3 region has the DNA TGTGCCAGCAGTTTTCGGGTAGGGGGGGCCGGGGAGCTGTTTTTT.

This chain uses TRBV29-1 with TRBJ2-7; 7 bases map to TRBD2. This CDR3 spans 14 amino acids. Germline V lookup: CDR1 SQVTM, CDR2 ANQGSEA. J gave up 0 bases and V 5 bases, and 7 bases lay outside the gene matches. The CDR3 is CSVTRGSVSYEQYF. CDR3 DNA sequence: TGCAGCGTTACGCGGGGGAGCGTCTCCTACGAGCAGTACTTC.

The chain's CDR3 is CASSPDRSEPQHF. The CDR3, as DNA: TGTGCCAGCAGTCCGGACAGATCGGAGCCCCAGCATTTT. The V call is TRBV6-6, the J call TRBJ1-5; perhaps TRBD1 as D (6 bases). The germline V gene encodes CDR1 MNHNY and CDR2 SVGAGI (reference sequence). Trimming took 5 bases from V and 8 from J, leaving 13 bases between them. CDR3 length: 13 residues.

The chain has TRBV4-1 and TRBJ2-1; possibly TRBD2 for D (7 bases). Germline CDR1 is MGHRA and CDR2 is YSYEKL. The CDR3 sequence is 16 residues long. V gave up 2 bases and J gave up 4 bases, with 15 bases separating them. This CDR3 is CASSQPSGGLYNEQFF. DNA of the CDR3: TGCGCCAGCAGCCAACCCTCCGGGGGGCTGTACAATGAGCAGTTCTTC.

The chain uses TRBV7-9 and TRBJ2-2; weak D call: TRBD2 (6 bases). CDR3 size: 16 residues. V shed 5 bases and J shed 4 bases, with 17 bases lying between them. Germline V gene lookup returns CDR1 SEHNR and CDR2 FQNEAQ (reference sequence). The CDR3 is CASSLAGTEVTGELFF. The CDR3 region has the DNA TGTGCCAGCAGCCTCGCAGGGACTGAGGTCACCGGGGAGCTGTTTTTT.

V gene TRBV29-1 combines with J gene TRBJ1-1, with D hard to call. The CDR3 is 11 amino acids. Germline V gene lookup returns CDR1 SQVTM and CDR2 ANQGSEA. Trimming cost V 6 bases and J 1 base, with 6 bases left between them. The CDR3 spells CSVEGNTEAFF. The CDR3 DNA follows: TGCAGCGTAGAGGGGAACACTGAAGCTTTCTTT.

The chain couples TRBV7-8 to TRBJ1-3, with D possibly TRBD1 on 5 matching bases. Trimming left V 4 bases short and J 4 bases short, with 29 bases between. CDR3 size: 20 residues. Germline V gene sequence: CDR1 SGHVS, CDR2 FQNEAQ. CDR3 loop: CASSYRKIGEEGKSGNTIYF. CDR3 in DNA: TGTGCCAGCAGCTACCGTAAGATCGGAGAGGAGGGGAAGTCCGGAAACACCATATATTTT.

This rearrangement joins TRBV27 to TRBJ1-1, with 7 positions matching TRBD1. The CDR3 is 13 residues long. The germline CDR1 and CDR2 sequences are MNHEY and SMNVEV (reference sequence). CDR3 in amino acids: CATGVTENTEAFF. In DNA, the CDR3 is TGTGCTACAGGGGTGACTGAAAACACTGAAGCTTTCTTT.

V usage is TRBV6-6 and J usage is TRBJ1-1; 9 bases align to TRBD1. Trimming took 6 bases from V and 5 from J; bases not matched to a gene: 10. The CDR3 extends over 15 amino acids. Germline CDR1 MNHNY, CDR2 SVGAGI (reference sequence). The CDR3 protein is CASRPTDRGGTEAFF. For the CDR3, the DNA is TGTGCCAGCAGACCTACCGACAGGGGGGGAACTGAAGCTTTCTTT.

The CDR3 DNA reads TGTGCCACCAGCAACCCCGGGACAGGGGGGTGGTACGAGCAGTACTTC. Its translation: CATSNPGTGGWYEQYF. This sequence joins TRBV28 and TRBJ2-7; 11 bases map to TRBD1. J lost 4 bases, V lost 10 bases, and 15 bases had no gene match. The CDR3 consists of 16 residues. Germline V gene data show CDR1 as MDHEN and CDR2 as SYDVKM.

The chain is built from TRBV4-1 and TRBJ2-5, with D possibly TRBD2 on 5 matching bases. The CDR3 has 15 amino acids. Germline values: CDR1 MGHRA, CDR2 YSYEKL. V gave up 0 bases and J gave up 7 bases, with 15 bases separating them. The CDR3 nucleotides are TGCGCCAGCAGCCAAGATAGCGCTAGTTATGGGACCCAGTACTTC. Amino acid sequence: CASSQDSASYGTQYF.

This chain's CDR3 is CASGQGLSPQHF. As DNA, the CDR3 is TGTGCCAGCGGACAGGGGTTAAGCCCCCAGCATTTT. The chain employs TRBV19 and TRBJ1-5; 9 nucleotides align to TRBD1. The germline gives CDR1 LNHDA, CDR2 SQIVND (reference sequence). V trimming: 9 bases; J trimming: 10 bases; junction bases outside the gene matches: 7. CDR3 length equals 12 residues.

J is TRBJ1-2 and V is TRBV12-5; 8 nucleotides match TRBD1. This CDR3 has 18 residues. CDR1 is LGHNT and CDR2 is FRNRAP in the germline V gene. The junction had 15 bases not matched to a gene; V was cut back by 6 bases and J by 0 bases. The CDR3 sequence is CASGTGQGGKRANYGYTF. The CDR3 DNA is TGTGCTAGTGGGACAGGACAGGGAGGAAAACGAGCTAACTATGGCTACACCTTC. The full variable domain, in which reference TRBV12-5 and TRBJ1-2 provide the parts outside the CDR3, is DARVTQTPRHKVTEMGQEVTMRCQPILGHNTVFWYRQTMMQGLELLAYFRNRAPLDDSGMPKDRFSAEMPDATLATLKIQPSEPRDSAVYFCASGTGQGGKRANYGYTFGSGTRLTVV.

The chain has TRBV11-2 and TRBJ2-7, with a possible D match to TRBD1 (5 bases). CDR1 SGHAT and CDR2 FQNNGV come from the germline V gene. There are 14 residues in the CDR3. Trimming took 5 bases from V and 2 from J, leaving 13 bases between them. CDR3 residues: CASSTQGPTYEQYF. The CDR3 DNA sequence: TGTGCCAGCAGCACTCAGGGCCCCACCTACGAGCAGTACTTC.

The genes are TRBV18 and TRBJ2-3; 7 bases line up with TRBD2. The germline CDR1 and CDR2 sequences are KGHSH and LQKENI. The CDR3 contains 13 residues. Germline trimming cut 3 bases from V and 5 bases from J; bases unmatched to any gene: 2. For the CDR3, the DNA is TGTGCCAGCTCACCGCGGGGGTTAGATACGCAGTATTTT. It is translated as CASSPRGLDTQYF.

The chain links TRBV6-6 to TRBJ2-2, with 9 nucleotides matching TRBD1. Per germline, CDR1 MNHNY and CDR2 SVGAGI (reference sequence). The junction had 3 bases not matched to a gene; V was cut back by 9 bases and J by 4 bases. The CDR3 is 13 amino acids. CDR3 in amino acids: CASQTGGTGELFF. DNA of the CDR3: TGTGCCAGTCAGACAGGGGGCACCGGGGAGCTGTTTTTT.

The genes are TRBV6-5 and TRBJ2-7, with 9 bases identical to TRBD1. J gave up 3 bases and V 10 bases, and 7 bases lay outside the gene matches. The CDR3 runs 13 residues. From germline, CDR1 is MNHEY and CDR2 SVGAGI. The CDR3 nucleotides read TGTGCCATCGCACCGGGACAGGGCTACGAGCAGTACTTC. Amino acid sequence: CAIAPGQGYEQYF.